This T cell receptor (beta chain) is from a study of blood T cells in healthy people across ages. V lost 8 bases to trimming and J lost 5 bases, with 16 bases between them. Germline V lookup: CDR1 ENHRY, CDR2 SYGVKD. The CDR3 has 14 amino acids. Primers used in a second PCR of about 7 to 11 cycles were a sample-barcoded 5' primer and a J-beta primer mix. MiXCR was run by TCRdb on the 5' RACE reads, yielding one entry per CDR3 protein. In the table there are around 1,000,000 distinct CDR3 sequences, approximately 25% of which are singletons. This sample also appeared in a second study, on T cells of mothers and their children. This second study says: A few healthy Caucasian mothers gave samples, and so did their six children.

Sequencing was performed on blood. This receptor was obtained from a girl aged 2 to 10 in good health. The chain recombines TRBV10-3 with TRBJ1-5; no definite D call. The CDR3 region is CAISPSTSDQPQHF. CDR3 in DNA: TGTGCCATCTCGCCCAGCACCTCAGATCAGCCCCAGCATTTT.